The 27 T cell receptor beta chains below come from one sample, sequenced in a study of blood T cell repertoires in COVID-19. Measured with immunoSEQ multiplex PCR; TCRdb has only the in-frame clones, and not every one. Of fewer than 200,000 clones in the sample, around 83% were seen once. Sequenced material: peripheral blood. These receptors were collected from a woman between 70 and 85 years old with COVID-19, enrolled during active disease.

The chain carries TRBV2 and TRBJ2-1; D unclear. Germline loops: CDR1 SNHLY, CDR2 FYNNEI. The V gene lost 8 bases and the J gene lost 3 bases, with 5 bases spanning the gap. CDR3 length: 11 amino acids. CDR3 residues: CASLNYNEQFF. CDR3 DNA: TGTGCCAGCTTAAACTACAATGAGCAGTTCTTC. Supplemented by reference TRBV2 and TRBJ2-1, the full variable domain reads EPEVTQTPSHQVTQMGQEVILRCVPISNHLYFYWYRQILGQKVEFLVSFYNNEISEKSEIFDDQFSVERPDGSNFTLKIRSTKLEDSAMYFCASLNYNEQFFGPGTRLTVL.

The gene calls are TRBV6-5 and TRBJ2-7, with D possibly matching TRBD1 (5 bases). This CDR3 is 12 amino acids long. V was pared by 8 bases and J by 4 bases, with 12 bases between. Germline CDR1 reads MNHEY; CDR2 reads SVGAGI. CDR3 region: CASGLTAYEQYF. The DNA of the CDR3 is TGTGCCAGCGGGTTGACAGCTTACGAGCAGTACTTC.

CDR3 sequence reads: CASSLAASYEQYF. The DNA for the CDR3 is TGTGCCAGCAGTTTAGCGGCTTCCTACGAGCAGTACTTC. The chain recombines TRBV6-1 with TRBJ2-7; maybe TRBD2 (6 bases). The CDR3 is 13 amino acids. V was pared by 5 bases and J by 1 base, with 9 bases between. Germline lookup yields CDR1 MNHNS and CDR2 SASEGT.

This clone has only one observation. The chain joins TRBV5-1 to TRBJ2-2; D remains ambiguous. The CDR3 loop spans 13 amino acids. Germline assignment: CDR1 SGHRS and CDR2 YFSETQ. Deletions cut 2 bases from V and 2 bases from J, with 4 bases between. CDR3 in amino acids: CASSFLNTGELFF. The CDR3 nucleotides read TGCGCCAGCAGCTTCTTAAACACCGGGGAGCTGTTTTTT.

The chain is built from TRBV7-9 and TRBJ2-1, with 9 positions matching TRBD2. The germline V gene encodes CDR1 SEHNR and CDR2 FQNEAQ (reference sequence). Trimming at V came to 3 bases and at J to 7 bases, leaving 13 bases not matched to a gene. CDR3 length: 17 amino acids. The CDR3 bases are TGTGCCAGCAGCTTTTCCCCGGGACTAGCATCGCAGAATGAGCAGTTCTTC. This encodes CASSFSPGLASQNEQFF.

The chain joins TRBV28 to TRBJ2-5; 7 positions agree with TRBD2. The CDR3 runs to 14 residues. V was clipped by 11 bases and J by 1 base; unmatched bases: 10. Germline CDR1 reads MDHEN; CDR2 reads SYDVKM. Here the CDR3 DNA reads TGTGCCGGGCAGGCGGGGGACTTCCAAGAGACCCAGTACTTC. Amino acid sequence: CAGQAGDFQETQYF.

The rearrangement links TRBV5-8 to TRBJ2-1, with unresolved D. In germline, CDR1 is SGHTS, CDR2 YDEGEE. The CDR3 is made up of 11 amino acids. The V end was cut by 0 bases, the J end by 12 bases, with 7 bases between. The CDR3 sequence: CASSLVLWQFF. CDR3 sequence (DNA): TGTGCCAGCAGCTTGGTCCTATGGCAGTTCTTC.

The V call is TRBV12-3 or TRBV12-4, the J call TRBJ2-3; 8 bases are shared with TRBD1. Trimming removed 6 bases from V and 10 bases from J; junction bases left unmatched: 6. This CDR3 region has 12 residues. CDR3 sequence: CASSSDRGAQYF. The CDR3 nucleotides read TGTGCCAGCAGCTCCGACAGGGGTGCGCAGTATTTT.

The chain couples TRBV5-6 to TRBJ2-4; D gene unclear. Germline CDR1 SGHDT, CDR2 YYEEEE. V lost 1 base and J 0 bases, leaving 8 bases between the germline ends. The CDR3 length is 15 residues. The CDR3 loop reads CASSLRRLAKNIQYF. CDR3 coding DNA: TGTGCCAGCAGCTTGCGCAGGCTAGCCAAAAACATTCAGTACTTC.

This chain uses TRBV10-1 with TRBJ2-1, with 12 bases aligning to TRBD2. The V gene's germline CDR1 is WNHNN and CDR2 SYGVQD (reference sequence). The CDR3 has 16 amino acids. V shed 6 bases and J 10 bases; nucleotides not matched to a gene: 13. CDR3 coding DNA: TGCGCCAGCAGACCCGGGCTAGCGGGAGGGCCAGGCGAGCAGTTCTTC. Protein sequence: CASRPGLAGGPGEQFF.

This clone came up a few times. The J gene is TRBJ2-2, the V gene TRBV19, with a tentative D call TRBD1 (6 bases). This CDR3 has 18 residues. V lost 5 bases and J lost 2, with 21 bases in between. CDR1 is LNHDA, CDR2 SQIVND, per germline (reference sequence). In DNA, the CDR3 is TGTGCCAGTAGTCTGGGTCAGGGGCGGGTGGCTAACACCGGGGAGCTGTTTTTT. This translates into CASSLGQGRVANTGELFF.

A note on this clone: The identical CDR3 is also encoded by other nucleotide sequences in the sample. V is TRBV12-3 or TRBV12-4 and J is TRBJ1-2; D is possibly TRBD1 (6 bases). The V and J ends lost 4 bases and 5 bases respectively, with 11 bases between them. The CDR3 loop spans 13 amino acids. This chain's CDR3 is CASSSTGSYGYTF. The DNA for the CDR3 is TGTGCCAGCAGTTCGACAGGTTCGTATGGCTACACCTTC.

Of note for this clone: This sample includes further DNA sequences coding for the same CDR3. The V gene is TRBV7-2, the J gene TRBJ2-7; D remains unclear. Germline V gene lookup returns CDR1 SGHTA and CDR2 FQGNSA. The CDR3 is 14 amino acids. The germline V and J ends were trimmed by 1 base and 0 bases, with 7 bases remaining between them. The CDR3 nucleotides are TGTGCCAGCAGCTTAGAAGTCAGCTCCTACGAGCAGTACTTC. This gives the protein CASSLEVSSYEQYF.

The J gene is TRBJ1-3, the V gene TRBV28, with D perhaps TRBD1 (5 bases). Germline V gene lookup returns CDR1 MDHEN and CDR2 SYDVKM. The CDR3 has 14 residues. V was shortened by 10 bases and J by 0 bases, with 13 bases between the two germline ends. The CDR3 loop reads CATLQGNSGNTIYF. CDR3 nucleotide sequence: TGTGCCACCCTCCAGGGTAACTCTGGAAACACCATATATTTT.

The chain uses TRBV6-5 and TRBJ2-1; 10 nucleotides line up with TRBD1. The CDR3 has 16 residues. Germline CDR1 is MNHEY and CDR2 is SVGAGI. The trim removed 1 base at V and 7 bases at J, leaving 7 bases unmatched. CDR3 in DNA: TGTGCCAGCAGTTACTGGGGGAGGACAGGGGGTAATGAGCAGTTCTTC. This gives the protein CASSYWGRTGGNEQFF.

This clone was seen only a few times. The rearrangement joins TRBV29-1 to TRBJ1-5; TRBD1 matches at 11 bases. V trimming: 4 bases; J trimming: 5 bases; junction bases outside the gene matches: 4. The CDR3 is 14 residues long. CDR1 is SQVTM, CDR2 ANQGSEA, per germline. The CDR3 DNA sequence: TGCAGCGTTGGGACAGGGGGCTGGGATCAGCCCCAGCATTTT. Its translation is CSVGTGGWDQPQHF.

The chain joins TRBV3-1 (or the pseudogene TRBV3-2) to TRBJ1-1; D is ambiguous. The CDR3 covers 14 residues. Looked up from germline, CDR1 is LGHDT and CDR2 is YNNKEL (reference sequence). V shed 0 bases and J shed 1 base, with 6 bases lying between them. CDR3 nucleotides: TGTGCCAGCAGCCAAGATTCACAGAACACTGAAGCTTTCTTT. Encoded protein: CASSQDSQNTEAFF.

This clone was observed once. J is TRBJ2-7 and V is TRBV7-5; the table gives TRBD2 as D, unverified against the DNA. TRBV7-5 is annotated as a pseudogene. CDR3 size: 15 residues. The CDR3 reads CARSSPPSTHYEQYF. The CDR3 DNA sequence: TGTGCCAGAAGCTCCCCCCCTAGCACCCACTACGAGCAGTACTTC.

V usage is TRBV19 and J usage is TRBJ1-5, with TRBD1 as a possible D gene (6 bases). V lost 6 bases and J lost 1, with 13 bases in between. The germline CDR1 and CDR2 sequences are LNHDA and SQIVND (reference sequence). The CDR3 runs to 15 residues. This CDR3 is CASRGWGRSNQPQHF. The CDR3 nucleotides read TGTGCCAGTAGGGGCTGGGGGCGGAGCAATCAGCCCCAGCATTTT.

The V gene is TRBV2, the J gene TRBJ2-1; 13 bases match TRBD2. Trimming took 6 bases from V and 9 from J; bases not matched to a gene: 8. Germline V gene data show CDR1 as SNHLY and CDR2 as FYNNEI. CDR3 length: 15 amino acids. For the CDR3, the DNA is TGTGCCAGCAGGTCCGGGACTAGCGGGATTGGTGAGCAGTTCTTC. Translated: CASRSGTSGIGEQFF.

J is TRBJ1-1 and V is TRBV19; 7 positions match TRBD1. The CDR3 runs 13 residues. The V segment lost 7 bases and the J segment 0 bases; nucleotides outside the gene matches: 2. Per germline, CDR1 LNHDA and CDR2 SQIVND (reference sequence). CDR3: CASMGQLNTEAFF. The CDR3 nucleotides are TGTGCCAGTATGGGACAGTTGAACACTGAAGCTTTCTTT.

The CDR3 is CASSYERTPRNTQYF. The DNA of the CDR3 is TGTGCCAGCAGTTACGAGCGGACCCCTAGAAATACGCAGTATTTT. The V call is TRBV6-5, the J call TRBJ2-3, with D perhaps matching TRBD2 (5 bases). Germline loops: CDR1 MNHEY, CDR2 SVGAGI. V was cut by 2 bases and J by 7 bases, with 16 bases left in between. This CDR3 is built from 15 residues.

This rearrangement joins TRBV6-2 or TRBV6-3 to TRBJ2-7; D is possibly TRBD2 (6 bases). The germline V gene encodes CDR1 MNHEY and CDR2 SVGEGT. CDR3 length equals 15 residues. Trimming took off 5 bases at V and 2 bases at J, with 16 bases between the two ends. The CDR3 DNA reads TGTGCCAGCAGTCAACCCCGGGAGTCCGCCTACGAGCAGTACTTC. It encodes CASSQPRESAYEQYF.

This chain connects TRBV19 to TRBJ1-3; D remains ambiguous. This CDR3 is 13 amino acids long. CDR1 and CDR2 (germline): LNHDA, SQIVND (reference sequence). Trimming took off 2 bases at V and 4 bases at J, with 6 bases between the two ends. The CDR3 DNA follows: TGTGCCAGTAGTATAACTCTGGGAAACACCATATATTTT. It encodes CASSITLGNTIYF.

The V call is TRBV5-6, the J call TRBJ2-6; possibly TRBD1 for D (6 bases). The germline V gene has CDR1 SGHDT and CDR2 YYEEEE. CDR3 length equals 14 residues. The V end lost 10 bases, the J end lost 0 bases, and 11 bases lay between the germline ends. As DNA, the CDR3 is TGTGCCGTTGGACAGACCTCTGGGGCCAACGTCCTGACTTTC. It encodes CAVGQTSGANVLTF.

The chain is built from TRBV6-5 and TRBJ2-1, with 8 bases fitting TRBD1. Germline CDR1 and CDR2: MNHEY and SVGAGI. The junction had 4 bases not matched to a gene; V was cut back by 6 bases and J by 0 bases. This CDR3 comprises 15 residues. CDR3 protein: CASRRQGTSYNEQFF. In nucleotides, the CDR3 is TGTGCCAGCAGGAGACAGGGGACCTCCTACAATGAGCAGTTCTTC.

V gene TRBV18 combines with J gene TRBJ1-6; maybe TRBD1 (6 bases). This CDR3 region has 17 residues. Per the germline V gene, CDR1 is KGHSH and CDR2 is LQKENI. Trimming left V 4 bases short and J 2 bases short, with 15 bases between. This CDR3 reads CASSRETGGPYNSPLHF. The CDR3, as DNA: TGTGCCAGCTCACGTGAGACAGGCGGGCCCTATAATTCACCCCTCCACTTT. Combining the CDR3 with reference TRBV18 and TRBJ1-6 gives the whole variable domain NAGVMQNPRHLVRRRGQEARLRCSPMKGHSHVYWYRQLPEEGLKFMVYLQKENIIDESGMPKERFSAEFPKEGPSILRIQQVVRGDSAAYFCASSRETGGPYNSPLHFGNGTRLTVT.